This is a list of T cell receptor beta chains from one sample in a study of shared clonotypes between healthy human individuals. Repertoires were generated with immunoSEQ multiplex PCR, while TCRdb's copy carries only in-frame clones and drops some. Altogether about 820,000 clones are present, more than 85% being singletons, with the ten largest covering about 24%. Sequencing used naive CD8+ T cells sorted from blood. Receptors originate from a young man in good health. The conserved cysteine and the conserved F or W are not part of the CDR3 here. D genes are given only for firm matches. Size values are once, few and many counts, or a class for expanded clones, and some rows have none.

J gene,D gene,V gene,clone size,CDR3 protein
TRBJ2-7,NA,TRBV9,NA,ASSVAPEVGGNSYEQY
TRBJ2-1,TRBD2,TRBV19,NA,ASSMFGGGSGRNEQF
TRBJ2-1,NA,TRBV10-2,NA,ASSHRTGNEQF
TRBJ1-2,NA,TRBV5-6,NA,ASSQDSHGPYGYT
TRBJ2-2,NA,TRBV6-4,NA,ANLGERTIGELF
TRBJ2-3,NA,TRBV6-1,NA,ASNLGRYTDTQY
TRBJ1-4,NA,TRBV7-2,NA,ASSLMGFLQGLDEKLF
TRBJ2-5,TRBD1,TRBV29-1,NA,SVDGLRGRDETQY
TRBJ2-7,TRBD1,TRBV27,once,ASSIAGGHEQY
TRBJ2-7,TRBD2,TRBV14,NA,ASSLPSGGRYEQY
TRBJ2-5,TRBD1,TRBV7-9,NA,ASSLLRDREGETQY
TRBJ2-2,NA,TRBV7-2,NA,ASPLPSGELF
TRBJ2-7,NA,TRBV7-6,NA,ASSLELVSYEQY
TRBJ1-1,TRBD1,TRBV11-2,NA,ASSSKTGVRTEAF
TRBJ2-2,TRBD2,TRBV6-6,once,ASSRLAGGPDGELF
TRBJ1-3,NA,TRBV7-2,NA,ASSLVFGRESSGNTIY
TRBJ2-7,NA,TRBV27,NA,ASSLSGIPTYEQY
TRBJ2-2,NA,TRBV5-4,once,ASREQGDTGELF
TRBJ2-5,TRBD1,TRBV27,NA,ASSPGGTGVEETQY
TRBJ2-7,NA,TRBV18,NA,ASTGETYEQY
TRBJ2-2,TRBD1,TRBV7-9,NA,ASSSQKDRGGPGELF
TRBJ2-1,NA,TRBV7-9,NA,ASSSGRDEQF
TRBJ2-7,NA,TRBV27,few,ASSLSGHTYEQY
TRBJ2-7,NA,TRBV28,NA,ASSYPPQGPLYEQY
TRBJ2-2,NA,TRBV9,NA,ASSAPRSLPNTGELF
TRBJ2-7,NA,TRBV6-1,once,ASSEGPYEQY
TRBJ2-3,NA,TRBV6-6,NA,ASSQYTSQY